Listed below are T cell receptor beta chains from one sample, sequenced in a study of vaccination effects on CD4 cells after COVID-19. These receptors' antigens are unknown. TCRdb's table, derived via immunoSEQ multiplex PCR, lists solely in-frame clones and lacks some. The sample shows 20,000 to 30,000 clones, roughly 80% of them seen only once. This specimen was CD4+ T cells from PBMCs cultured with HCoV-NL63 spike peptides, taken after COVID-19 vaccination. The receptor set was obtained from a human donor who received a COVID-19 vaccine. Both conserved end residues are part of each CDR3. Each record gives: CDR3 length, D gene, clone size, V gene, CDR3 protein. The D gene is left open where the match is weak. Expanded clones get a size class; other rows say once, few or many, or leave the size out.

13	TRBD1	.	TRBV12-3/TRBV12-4	CASSLGQTYEQYF
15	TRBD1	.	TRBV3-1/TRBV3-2	CASSLGQGPNTEAFF
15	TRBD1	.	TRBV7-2	CASSPTRGQQETQYF
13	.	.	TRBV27	CASSRRPQETQYF
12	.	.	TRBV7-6	CASSLNNSPLHF
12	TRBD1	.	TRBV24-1	CATSEGTGEAFF
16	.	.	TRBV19	CASSPDRTSGANVLTF
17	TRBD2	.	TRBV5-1	CASSLGLAGGLRETQYF
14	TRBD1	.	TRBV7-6	CASSTRQGSNEQFF
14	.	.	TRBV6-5	CASSYLGLRTEAFF
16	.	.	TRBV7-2	CASSFSHGSSYNEQFF
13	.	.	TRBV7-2	CASSPWGREGYTF
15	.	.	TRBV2	CASRNRASSNQPQHF
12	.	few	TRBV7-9	CASSLYVDGYTF
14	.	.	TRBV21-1	CASSEPGAIYGYTF
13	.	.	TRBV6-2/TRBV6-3	CASSYGGKEEQYF
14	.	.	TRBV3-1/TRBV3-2	CASSHQGAGNTIYF
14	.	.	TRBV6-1	CASSESPGTPEEHF
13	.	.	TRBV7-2	CASSLWEAEEAFF
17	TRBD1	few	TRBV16	CASSQWGTGSFDTEAFF
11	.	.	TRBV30	CAWSVAGEQYF
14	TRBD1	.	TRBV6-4	CASSEGQDTGELFF
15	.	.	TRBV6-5	CASSRRTDPNYGYTF
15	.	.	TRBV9	CASSVAVSGADTQYF
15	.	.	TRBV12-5	CASGNPAGRGNTIYF
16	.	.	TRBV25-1	CASSDRPGGLIDTQYF
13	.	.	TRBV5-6	CASSLARNTEAFF
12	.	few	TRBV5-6	CASSLGGGGYTF
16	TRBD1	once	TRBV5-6	CASSWRTGWGQETQYF
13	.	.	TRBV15	CATSRGLQETQYF
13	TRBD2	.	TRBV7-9	CASSLGGSGEQYF
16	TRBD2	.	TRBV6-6	CASSRRSLAGIWEQYF